This section outlines one T cell receptor (beta chain) sequence together with its context. The antigen remains unidentified. This sample is part of a study of graft-versus-host responses after intestinal transplantation. Points from the study as a whole: Ileal or blood samples showed some GvH clones first, and such clones were also found in recipient marrow.

Assay: immunoSEQ multiplex PCR; the TCRdb copy retains only in-frame clones and omits some. Here the sample spans roughly 100,000 clones, more than 85% being singletons. The specimen was unstimulated CD8+ T cells sorted from spleen or lymph node cells, collected before intestinal transplant. The source of this sequence is a human donor who received an intestinal transplant.

In DNA, the CDR3 is TGTGCCAGCAGCTTATGGCCGAAGGGACGGACCGGGGAGCTGTTTTTT. Translation: CASSLWPKGRTGELFF. The chain carries TRBV11-1 and TRBJ2-2, with D perhaps matching TRBD1 or TRBD2 (5 bases each). Germline assignment: CDR1 SGHAT and CDR2 FQDESV (reference sequence). The CDR3 spans 16 residues. V lost 2 bases to trimming and J lost 5 bases, with 15 bases between them.